This T cell receptor (beta chain) was identified during a study of human T cells and chemical hapten exposure. TCRdb reprocessed the RACE reads via MiXCR and lists one record per CDR3 protein. The repertoire includes 95,000 to 130,000 distinct CDR3 sequences, 12% of them detected once, and 1.3% to 1.5% sits in the top ten. Indicated time point: patch test 1, 2 weeks after DPC sensitization. Treatment here: therapeutic diphenylcyclopropenone sensitization with weekly scalp DPC. Findings and limits, study-wide: Positive correlation was observed between PT1 expanded TCR counts and patch test score.

After removal of 6 bases from V and 0 bases from J, the junction contained 12 bases not matched to a gene. CDR1 DFQATT and CDR2 SNEGSKA come from the germline V gene (reference sequence). The CDR3 has 17 amino acids. This clonotype came up many times. The antigen remains unidentified. This sequence was found in a woman between 45 and 65 years old with alopecia areata. Some clones in this sample may be carry-over from other donors' samples. Sequenced here: whole blood, sampled in connection with sensitization to the hapten diphenylcyclopropenone (DPC). V gene TRBV20-1 combines with J gene TRBJ2-1, with 9 bases that match TRBD2. This chain's CDR3 is CSAYLAGYSNSYNEQFF. For the CDR3, the DNA is TGCAGTGCGTATCTAGCGGGATACTCTAACTCCTACAATGAGCAGTTCTTC.